The 27 T cell receptor beta chains given below trace back to one sample, sequenced in a study of early T cells in non-severe SARS-CoV-2 infection. From the 5' RACE reads, TCRdb called clonotypes with MiXCR, one entry per CDR3 protein. The sample includes 87,000 or so distinct CDR3 sequences, about 15% of them seen just once. The source material was whole blood. These receptors were obtained from an adult who was a healthcare worker with PCR-confirmed SARS-CoV-2 infection or an uninfected control (not recorded which).

V and J are TRBV2 and TRBJ2-3; D is perhaps TRBD1 or TRBD2 (5 bases each). The ends were cut back, 6 bases at V and 2 bases at J, with 15 bases in the middle. The CDR3 loop spans 15 amino acids. The germline V gene encodes CDR1 SNHLY and CDR2 FYNNEI. CDR3 bases: TGTGCCAGCAGCCGCCGGGACGTTTCCACAGATACGCAGTATTTT. This codes for CASSRRDVSTDTQYF.

V usage is TRBV27 and J usage is TRBJ2-1, with 16 nucleotides matching TRBD2. The germline CDR1 and CDR2 sequences are MNHEY and SMNVEV (reference sequence). V gave up 5 bases and J gave up 4 bases; unmatched junction bases: 5. CDR3 length: 17 residues. The CDR3 DNA reads TGTGCCAGCAGTCGGCCGGGACTAGCGGGGGGGTACAATGAGCAGTTCTTC. Its translation: CASSRPGLAGGYNEQFF.

This clonotype has just a few counts. The V call is TRBV10-1, the J call TRBJ2-5; tentatively, D is TRBD2 (5 bases). V shed 3 bases and J shed 5 bases, with 16 bases lying between them. CDR1 and CDR2 from the germline V gene are WNHNN and SYGVQD (reference sequence). CDR3 length: 15 amino acids. CDR3 bases: TGCGCCAGCAGTGACCGGGGAGCTGACTATGAGACCCAGTACTTC. It encodes CASSDRGADYETQYF.

This clonotype has only a few counts. V and J are TRBV15 and TRBJ1-1; D remains ambiguous. The V end was cut by 7 bases, the J end by 3 bases, with 18 bases between. The CDR3 runs to 15 residues. CDR1 is LNHNV, CDR2 YYDKDF, per germline (reference sequence). This CDR3 reads CATTAGGKQYTEAFF. The CDR3 nucleotides read TGTGCCACCACTGCGGGCGGGAAACAGTACACTGAAGCTTTCTTT. The full variable domain, completed using reference TRBV15 and TRBJ1-1, is DAMVIQNPRYQVTQFGKPVTLSCSQTLNHNVMYWYQQKSSQAPKLLFHYYDKDFNNEADTPDNFQSRRPNTSFCFLDIRSPGLGDTAMYLCATTAGGKQYTEAFFGQGTRLTVV.

This clonotype occurred a few times. The chain employs TRBV28 and TRBJ1-5, with D unresolved. V was clipped by 4 bases and J by 9 bases, with 19 bases between them. CDR3 length equals 15 residues. Per germline, CDR1 MDHEN and CDR2 SYDVKM. In DNA, the CDR3 is TGTGCCAGCAGTTCGACCTCAAATCCCCGTAGGCCCCAGCATTTT. It encodes CASSSTSNPRRPQHF.

This clonotype was counted a few times. The chain couples TRBV7-9 to TRBJ2-1; 8 bases map to TRBD1. The V segment lost 5 bases and the J segment 8 bases; nucleotides outside the gene matches: 2. Germline V gene sequence: CDR1 SEHNR, CDR2 FQNEAQ (reference sequence). The CDR3 sequence is 12 residues long. CDR3 bases: TGTGCCAGCAGCCTGGGACAGGATGAGCAGTTCTTC. Translating it yields CASSLGQDEQFF. Filled out from reference TRBV7-9 and TRBJ2-1, the complete variable domain reads DTGVSQNPRHKITKRGQNVTFRCDPISEHNRLYWYRQTLGQGPEFLTYFQNEAQLEKSRLLSDRFSAERPKGSFSTLEIQRTEQGDSAMYLCASSLGQDEQFFGPGTRLTVL.

The V and J genes are TRBV7-6 and TRBJ2-2, with D possibly matching TRBD1 (6 bases). Germline V gene sequence: CDR1 SGHVS, CDR2 FNYEAQ. V was trimmed by 1 base and J by 6 bases, leaving 21 bases between them. CDR3 size: 18 residues. CDR3 loop: CASSLEARGQFGSGELFF. For the CDR3, the DNA is TGTGCCAGCAGCTTAGAGGCTAGGGGACAATTTGGTTCCGGGGAGCTGTTTTTT.

The rearrangement links TRBV10-3 to TRBJ2-1; the D gene could be TRBD1 or TRBD2 (7 bases each). Germline V gene lookup returns CDR1 ENHRY and CDR2 SYGVKD. The CDR3 loop spans 15 amino acids. Trimming stripped 0 bases from V and 6 bases from J, with 12 bases between. CDR3 coding DNA: TGTGCCATCAGTGAGTCGCAGGGGGGGTTCAATGAGCAGTTCTTC. Protein product: CAISESQGGFNEQFF.

The chain couples TRBV6-2 or TRBV6-3 to TRBJ2-2; D remains unclear. The CDR3 loop spans 12 amino acids. The germline V gene has CDR1 MNHEY and CDR2 SVGEGT. V was shortened by 6 bases and J by 6 bases, with 8 bases between the two germline ends. This chain's CDR3 is CASRPVPGELFF. DNA of the CDR3: TGTGCCAGCAGACCCGTCCCCGGGGAGCTGTTTTTT.

This clonotype was detected a few times. The chain joins TRBV5-1 to TRBJ1-6; no clear D. This CDR3 is 14 amino acids long. Trimming took 0 bases from V and 6 from J, leaving 7 bases between them. CDR1 is SGHRS, CDR2 YFSETQ, per germline. The CDR3 DNA reads as TGCGCCAGCAGCTTGGTCAGCTCTAATTCACCCCTCCACTTT. Amino acids: CASSLVSSNSPLHF.

In this sample, this clonotype turned up a few times. The rearrangement uses TRBV15 and TRBJ2-3, with D perhaps matching TRBD2 (6 bases). Trimming pared 0 bases from V and 4 bases from J, leaving 11 bases between. The CDR3 spans 15 residues. Germline assignment: CDR1 LNHNV and CDR2 YYDKDF (reference sequence). The CDR3 bases are TGTGCCACCAGCAGAGATCTCGGGGGATCAGATACGCAGTATTTT. It is translated as CATSRDLGGSDTQYF.

This clonotype was observed a few times. The DNA of the CDR3 is TGTGCCAGCAGTTTAGCGGGGGCCGGCACAGATACGCAGTATTTT. Protein: CASSLAGAGTDTQYF. The chain joins TRBV12-3 or TRBV12-4 to TRBJ2-3, with a weak D call TRBD1 (6 bases). Trimming removed 0 bases at V and 1 base at J, with 8 bases between. The CDR3 consists of 15 residues.

The CDR3 spells CSAGQGDSGNTIYF. The CDR3 bases are TGCAGCGCCGGACAGGGCGACTCTGGAAACACCATATATTTT. The chain links TRBV29-1 to TRBJ1-3, with 8 nucleotides matching TRBD1. The CDR3 runs 14 residues. V trimming: 7 bases; J trimming: 0 bases; junction bases outside the gene matches: 5. Per germline, CDR1 SQVTM and CDR2 ANQGSEA.

The chain has TRBV28 and TRBJ1-2; D might be TRBD1 (6 bases). Trimming pared 6 bases from V and 5 bases from J, leaving 7 bases between. Germline V gene lookup returns CDR1 MDHEN and CDR2 SYDVKM. This CDR3 is built from 11 residues. The CDR3 spells CASRTGYGYTF. CDR3 DNA: TGTGCCAGCAGAACAGGGTATGGCTACACCTTC.

Only a few counts were recorded for this clonotype. V usage is TRBV29-1 and J usage is TRBJ2-7; D not resolved. V was clipped by 5 bases and J by 0 bases, with 17 bases between them. Germline loops: CDR1 SQVTM, CDR2 ANQGSEA. This CDR3 contains 15 residues. The CDR3 is CSVYDLEGPSYEQYF. CDR3 DNA sequence: TGCAGCGTTTACGACTTGGAAGGGCCCTCCTACGAGCAGTACTTC.

The chain employs TRBV6-5 and TRBJ1-4; D uncertain. The CDR3 is 13 residues long. CDR1 is MNHEY and CDR2 is SVGAGI in the germline V gene. The ends were cut back, 5 bases at V and 11 bases at J, with 15 bases in the middle. DNA of the CDR3: TGTGCCAGCAGTCGGCGGAGGGATGGGAAACTGTTTTTT. Protein: CASSRRRDGKLFF.

This clonotype was observed a handful of times. The chain is built from TRBV9 and TRBJ1-4; D gene uncertain. The CDR3 loop spans 13 amino acids. CDR1 and CDR2 from the germline V gene are SGDLS and YYNGEE. Trimming stripped 0 bases from V and 15 bases from J, with 15 bases between. The CDR3 DNA follows: TGTGCCAGCAGCGTAGCGGGGTCCTCAGAGGTGTTTTTT. It is translated as CASSVAGSSEVFF. The variable domain in full, completed from reference TRBV9 and TRBJ1-4, reads DSGVTQTPKHLITATGQRVTLRCSPRSGDLSVYWYQQSLDQGLQFLIQYYNGEERAKGNILERFSAQQFPDLHSELNLSSLELGDSALYFCASSVAGSSEVFFGSGTQLSVL.

This sequence joins TRBV3-1 and TRBJ1-1; 11 bases align to TRBD1. Germline trimming cut 7 bases from V and 2 bases from J; bases unmatched to any gene: 6. The CDR3 loop spans 15 amino acids. Germline CDR1 LGHDT, CDR2 YNNKEL (reference sequence). This CDR3 is CASIIGQGANTEAFF. The CDR3 region has the DNA TGTGCCAGCATCATCGGACAGGGGGCAAACACTGAAGCTTTCTTT.

The chain combines TRBV7-2 with TRBJ2-3; D perhaps matches TRBD2 (5 bases). The CDR3 loop spans 15 amino acids. V was clipped by 1 base and J by 2 bases, with 10 bases between them. The V gene's germline CDR1 is SGHTA and CDR2 FQGNSA. CDR3 amino acids: CASSLVSGVTDTQYF. The CDR3, as DNA: TGTGCCAGCAGCTTAGTATCCGGGGTCACAGATACGCAGTATTTT.

This clonotype was observed a few times. The chain is built from TRBV7-8 and TRBJ1-1; no definite D call. CDR3 length: 14 residues. CDR1 SGHVS and CDR2 FQNEAQ come from the germline V gene. V was clipped by 2 bases and J by 1 base, with 8 bases between them. The CDR3 protein is CASSLYIQNTEAFF. CDR3 bases: TGTGCCAGCAGCTTATATATTCAGAACACTGAAGCTTTCTTT.

This clonotype was counted between two and nine times. The chain combines TRBV5-1 with TRBJ2-7; tentative D call: TRBD2 (7 bases). The V gene lost 7 bases and the J gene lost 3 bases, with 14 bases spanning the gap. Germline V gene sequence: CDR1 SGHRS, CDR2 YFSETQ. The CDR3 has 13 residues. CDR3 coding DNA: TGCGCCAGCCGGTGGGGGGGCGTCTACGAGCAGTACTTC. It is translated as CASRWGGVYEQYF.

The chain couples TRBV10-3 to TRBJ1-1, with 8 bases lining up with TRBD1. Germline values: CDR1 ENHRY, CDR2 SYGVKD. The junction had 4 bases not matched to a gene; V was cut back by 8 bases and J by 2 bases. This CDR3 has 13 amino acids. CDR3 nucleotide sequence: TGTGCCATCGGGCCAGGGGGCAACACTGAAGCTTTCTTT. This encodes CAIGPGGNTEAFF.

The chain is built from TRBV20-1 and TRBJ1-1; a possible D gene is TRBD1 (5 bases). The germline V gene encodes CDR1 DFQATT and CDR2 SNEGSKA (reference sequence). The CDR3 covers 15 residues. Trimming left V 0 bases short and J 3 bases short, with 14 bases between. CDR3 DNA: TGCAGTGCTAGAGAAGGGGCAGGGACGGACACTGAAGCTTTCTTT. This codes for CSAREGAGTDTEAFF.

The rearrangement uses TRBV7-9 and TRBJ2-7; D might be TRBD1 (6 bases). Between the trimmed V and J ends, which lost 7 bases and 2 bases, there was a span of 15 bases. The germline CDR1 and CDR2 sequences are SEHNR and FQNEAQ (reference sequence). CDR3 length: 14 amino acids. The CDR3 loop is CASNNEGVPYEQYF. In DNA, the CDR3 is TGTGCCAGCAATAACGAGGGGGTACCCTACGAGCAGTACTTC.

This clonotype was seen ten or more times. The rearrangement links TRBV11-2 to TRBJ2-3, with TRBD1 matching 10 bases. The V and J ends lost 5 bases and 4 bases, in that order; junction bases with no gene match: 6. The CDR3 totals 15 residues. Germline CDR1 is SGHAT and CDR2 is FQNNGV. CDR3 DNA sequence: TGTGCCAGCAGCCCATTGGGGACAGGGGCAGATACGCAGTATTTT. It encodes CASSPLGTGADTQYF. The variable domain in full, completed from reference TRBV11-2 and TRBJ2-3, reads EAGVAQSPRYKIIEKRQSVAFWCNPISGHATLYWYQQILGQGPKLLIQFQNNGVVDDSQLPKDRFSAERLKGVDSTLKIQPAKLEDSAVYLCASSPLGTGADTQYFGPGTRLTVL.

The chain uses TRBV28 and TRBJ2-3; 7 bases align to TRBD1. J was trimmed by 3 bases and V by 9 bases; bases with no gene match: 6. Per the germline V gene, CDR1 is MDHEN and CDR2 is SYDVKM. The CDR3 has 13 residues. CDR3 sequence reads: CASRQGQTDTQYF. CDR3 in DNA: TGTGCCAGTAGACAGGGTCAGACAGATACGCAGTATTTT.

The chain carries TRBV25-1 and TRBJ2-3; D may match TRBD1 or TRBD2 (5 bases each). This CDR3 is 13 amino acids long. CDR1 and CDR2 (germline): MGHDK, SYGVNS. The germline V and J ends were trimmed by 6 bases and 1 base, with 8 bases remaining between them. The CDR3 protein is CASRGTGTDTQYF. The CDR3 region has the DNA TGTGCCAGCAGGGGGACGGGCACAGATACGCAGTATTTT.